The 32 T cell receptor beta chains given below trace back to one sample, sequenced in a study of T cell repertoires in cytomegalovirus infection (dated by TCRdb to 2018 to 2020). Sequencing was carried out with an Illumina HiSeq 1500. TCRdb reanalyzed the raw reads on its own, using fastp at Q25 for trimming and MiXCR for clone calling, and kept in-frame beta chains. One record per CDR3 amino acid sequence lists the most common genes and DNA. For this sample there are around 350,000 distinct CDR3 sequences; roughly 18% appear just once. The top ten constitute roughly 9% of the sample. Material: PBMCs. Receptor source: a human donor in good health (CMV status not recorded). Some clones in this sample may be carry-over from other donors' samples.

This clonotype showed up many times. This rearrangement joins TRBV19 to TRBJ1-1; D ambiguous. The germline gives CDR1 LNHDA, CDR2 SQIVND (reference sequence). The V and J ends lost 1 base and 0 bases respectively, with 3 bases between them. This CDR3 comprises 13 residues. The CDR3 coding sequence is TGTGCCAGTAGTATAGTACTGAACACTGAAGCTTTCTTT. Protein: CASSIVLNTEAFF.

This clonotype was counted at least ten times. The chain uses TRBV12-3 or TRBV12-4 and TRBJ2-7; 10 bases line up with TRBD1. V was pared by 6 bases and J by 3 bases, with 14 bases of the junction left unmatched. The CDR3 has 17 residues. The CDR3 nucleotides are TGTGCCAGCAGCGGACAGGGGGACCCCTTCTTCCGCTACGAGCAGTACTTC. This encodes CASSGQGDPFFRYEQYF.

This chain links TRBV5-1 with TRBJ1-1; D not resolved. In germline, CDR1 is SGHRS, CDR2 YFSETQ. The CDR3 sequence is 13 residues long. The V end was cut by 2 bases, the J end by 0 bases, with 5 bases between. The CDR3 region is CASSLMVNTEAFF. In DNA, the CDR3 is TGCGCCAGCAGCTTAATGGTGAACACTGAAGCTTTCTTT.

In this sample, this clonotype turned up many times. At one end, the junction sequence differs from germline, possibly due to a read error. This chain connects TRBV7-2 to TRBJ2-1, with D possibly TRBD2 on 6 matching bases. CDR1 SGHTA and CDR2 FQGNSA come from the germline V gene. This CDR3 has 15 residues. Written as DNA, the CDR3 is TGTGCCAGCAGCTTCAAAGGAGGGAATCTTAATGGGCAGTTCTTC. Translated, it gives CASSFKGGNLNGQFF. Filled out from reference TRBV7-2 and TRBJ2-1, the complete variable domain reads GAGVSQSPSNKVTEKGKDVELRCDPISGHTALYWYRQSLGQGLEFLIYFQGNSAPDKSGLPSDRFSAERTGGSVSTLTIQRTQQEDSAVYLCASSFKGGNLNGQFFGPGTRLTVL.

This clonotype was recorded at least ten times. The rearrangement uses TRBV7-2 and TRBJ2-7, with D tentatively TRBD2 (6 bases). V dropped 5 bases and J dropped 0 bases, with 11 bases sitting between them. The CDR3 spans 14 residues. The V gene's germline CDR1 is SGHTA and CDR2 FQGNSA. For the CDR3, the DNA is TGTGCCAGCAGCCGCTCTAGCGTCTCCTACGAGCAGTACTTC. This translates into CASSRSSVSYEQYF.

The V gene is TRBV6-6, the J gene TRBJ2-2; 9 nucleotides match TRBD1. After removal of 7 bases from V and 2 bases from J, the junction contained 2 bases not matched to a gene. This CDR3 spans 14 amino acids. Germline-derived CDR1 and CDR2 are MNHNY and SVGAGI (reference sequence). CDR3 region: CASTTGGNTGELFF. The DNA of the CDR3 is TGTGCCAGCACCACAGGGGGCAACACCGGGGAGCTGTTTTTT.

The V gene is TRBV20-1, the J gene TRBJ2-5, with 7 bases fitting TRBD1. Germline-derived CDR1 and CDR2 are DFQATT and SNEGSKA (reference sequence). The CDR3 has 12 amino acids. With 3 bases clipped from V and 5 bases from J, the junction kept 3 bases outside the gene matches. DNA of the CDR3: TGCAGTGCTAGCTCCAGGGGGGAGACCCAGTACTTC. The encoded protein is CSASSRGETQYF.

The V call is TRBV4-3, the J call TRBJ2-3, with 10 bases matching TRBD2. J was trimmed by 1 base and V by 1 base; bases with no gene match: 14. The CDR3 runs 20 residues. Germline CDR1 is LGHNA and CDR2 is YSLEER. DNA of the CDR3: TGCGCCAGCAGCCAAGCCCCAGCGGGAGGGCCGGGGTTAGGCACAGATACGCAGTATTTT. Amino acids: CASSQAPAGGPGLGTDTQYF.

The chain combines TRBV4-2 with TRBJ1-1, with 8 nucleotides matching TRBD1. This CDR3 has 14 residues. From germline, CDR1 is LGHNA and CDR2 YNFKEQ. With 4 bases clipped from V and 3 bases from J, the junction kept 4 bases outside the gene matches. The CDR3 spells CASSRKTGDTEAFF. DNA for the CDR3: TGTGCCAGCAGCCGGAAGACAGGGGACACTGAAGCTTTCTTT.

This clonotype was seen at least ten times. CDR3 coding DNA: TGTGCCAGCAGCTTATCCGGCCTGAACACTGAAGCTTTCTTT. This sequence encodes CASSLSGLNTEAFF. The J gene is TRBJ1-1, the V gene TRBV7-9, with D uncertain. The CDR3 covers 14 residues. V shed 2 bases and J shed 0 bases, with 7 bases lying between them. Germline lookup yields CDR1 SEHNR and CDR2 FQNEAQ (reference sequence).

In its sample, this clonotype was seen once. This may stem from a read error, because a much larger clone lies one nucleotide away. The CDR3 DNA is TGTGCCAGCAGTTCCCGTCATTACCCCAACCCCGCAACTAGTGAAAAACTGTTTTTT. Protein product: CASSSRHYPNPATSEKLFF. V is TRBV6-1 and J is TRBJ1-4; D call uncertain. There are 19 residues in the CDR3. Germline lookup yields CDR1 MNHNS and CDR2 SASEGT.

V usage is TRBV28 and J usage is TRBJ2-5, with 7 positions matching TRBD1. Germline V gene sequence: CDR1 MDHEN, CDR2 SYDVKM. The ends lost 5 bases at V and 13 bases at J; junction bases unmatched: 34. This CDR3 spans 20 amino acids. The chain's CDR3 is CASSLSGQRPRDPVPARRYF. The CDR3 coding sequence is TGTGCCAGCAGTCTATCGGGACAGCGCCCAAGAGACCCAGTACCCGCCCGGAGGTACTTC.

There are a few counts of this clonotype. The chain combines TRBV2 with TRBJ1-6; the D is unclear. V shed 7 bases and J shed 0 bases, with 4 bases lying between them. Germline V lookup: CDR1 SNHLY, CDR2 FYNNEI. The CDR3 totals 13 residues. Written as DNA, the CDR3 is TGTGCCAGCACTAGCTCCTATAATTCACCCCTCCACTTT. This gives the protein CASTSSYNSPLHF.

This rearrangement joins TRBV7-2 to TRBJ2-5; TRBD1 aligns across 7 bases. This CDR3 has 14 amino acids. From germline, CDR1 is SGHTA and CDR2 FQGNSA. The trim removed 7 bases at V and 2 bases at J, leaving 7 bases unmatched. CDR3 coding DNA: TGTGCCAGCACACAGGGGAGCTCGCAAGAGACCCAGTACTTC. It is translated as CASTQGSSQETQYF.

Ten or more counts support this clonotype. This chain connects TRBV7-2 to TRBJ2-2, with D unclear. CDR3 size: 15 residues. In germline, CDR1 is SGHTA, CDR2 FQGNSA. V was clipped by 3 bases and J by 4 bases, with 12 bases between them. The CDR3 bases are TGTGCCAGCAGCTTCTATCTTACTGGCACCGGGGAGCTGTTTTTT. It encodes CASSFYLTGTGELFF.

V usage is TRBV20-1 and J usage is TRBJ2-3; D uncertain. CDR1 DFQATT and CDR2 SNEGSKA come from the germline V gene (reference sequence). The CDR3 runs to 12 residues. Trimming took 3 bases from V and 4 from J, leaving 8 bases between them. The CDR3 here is CSARSSADTQYF. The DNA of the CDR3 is TGCAGTGCTAGGTCCTCGGCAGATACGCAGTATTTT.

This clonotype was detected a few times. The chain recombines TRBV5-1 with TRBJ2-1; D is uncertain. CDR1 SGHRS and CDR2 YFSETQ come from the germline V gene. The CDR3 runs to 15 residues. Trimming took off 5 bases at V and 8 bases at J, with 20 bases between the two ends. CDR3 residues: CASSYHQGVADEQFF. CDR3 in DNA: TGCGCCAGCAGTTACCACCAAGGAGTAGCAGATGAGCAGTTCTTC. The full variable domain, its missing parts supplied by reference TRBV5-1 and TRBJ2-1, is KAGVTQTPRYLIKTRGQQVTLSCSPISGHRSVSWYQQTPGQGLQFLFEYFSETQRNKGNFPGRFSGRQFSNSRSEMNVSTLELGDSALYLCASSYHQGVADEQFFGPGTRLTVL.

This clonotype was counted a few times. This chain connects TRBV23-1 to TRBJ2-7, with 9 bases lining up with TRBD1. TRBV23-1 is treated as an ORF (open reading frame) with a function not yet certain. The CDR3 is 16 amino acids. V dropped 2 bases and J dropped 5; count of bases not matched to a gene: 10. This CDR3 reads CASSQHGDRVGDEQYF. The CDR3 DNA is TGCGCCAGCAGTCAACACGGGGACAGGGTCGGGGACGAGCAGTACTTC.

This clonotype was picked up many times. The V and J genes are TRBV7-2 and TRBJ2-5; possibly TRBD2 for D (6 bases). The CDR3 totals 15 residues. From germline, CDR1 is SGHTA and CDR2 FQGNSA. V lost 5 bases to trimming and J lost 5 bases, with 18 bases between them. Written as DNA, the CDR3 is TGTGCCAGCAGCCCAACAGCGGGCCCGTCGGAGACCCAGTACTTC. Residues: CASSPTAGPSETQYF.

This CDR3 reads CSAPPGTSGYKGLHEQYF. The CDR3 region has the DNA TGCAGTGCCCCACCGGGGACTAGCGGGTATAAGGGTCTCCACGAGCAGTACTTC. The J gene is TRBJ2-7, the V gene TRBV20-1, with 12 positions matching TRBD2. This CDR3 region has 18 residues. J was trimmed by 5 bases and V by 6 bases; bases with no gene match: 20. The germline CDR1 and CDR2 sequences are DFQATT and SNEGSKA (reference sequence).

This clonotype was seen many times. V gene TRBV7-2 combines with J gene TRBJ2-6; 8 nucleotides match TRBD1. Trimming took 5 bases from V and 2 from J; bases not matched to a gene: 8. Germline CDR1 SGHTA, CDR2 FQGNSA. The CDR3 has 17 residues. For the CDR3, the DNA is TGTGCCAGCAGCCGGAGGACAGGGCACGCTGGGGCCAACGTCCTGACTTTC. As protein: CASSRRTGHAGANVLTF.

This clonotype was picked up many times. CDR3 DNA: TGTGCGTACGTTGGAGGGGAAAAACGGAATAGCAATCAGCCCCAGCATTTT. This codes for CAYVGGEKRNSNQPQHF. This chain joins TRBV6-6 and TRBJ1-5; D perhaps matches TRBD1 (5 bases). Looked up from germline, CDR1 is MNHNY and CDR2 is SVGAGI (reference sequence). The CDR3 length is 17 residues.

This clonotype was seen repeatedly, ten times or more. The CDR3 DNA reads as TGTGCCAGCAACGTAGGGAGGAACACTGAAGCTTTCTTT. It encodes CASNVGRNTEAFF. The chain links TRBV6-1 to TRBJ1-1; D is undetermined. Germline V gene data show CDR1 as MNHNS and CDR2 as SASEGT. The CDR3 loop spans 13 amino acids. V dropped 7 bases and J dropped 1 base, with 10 bases sitting between them.

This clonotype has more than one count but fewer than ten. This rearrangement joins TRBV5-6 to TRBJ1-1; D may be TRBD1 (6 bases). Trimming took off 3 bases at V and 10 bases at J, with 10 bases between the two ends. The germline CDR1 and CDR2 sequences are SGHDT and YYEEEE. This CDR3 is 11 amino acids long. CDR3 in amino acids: CASSSGTRAFF. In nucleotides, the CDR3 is TGTGCCAGCAGCTCCGGGACACGAGCTTTCTTT.

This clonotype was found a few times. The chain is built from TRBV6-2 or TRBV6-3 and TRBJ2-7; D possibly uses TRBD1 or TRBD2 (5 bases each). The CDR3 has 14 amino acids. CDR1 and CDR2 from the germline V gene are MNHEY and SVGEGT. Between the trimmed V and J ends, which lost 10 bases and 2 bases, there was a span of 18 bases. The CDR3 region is CAMNSDEGPYEQYF. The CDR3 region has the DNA TGTGCCATGAACTCCGACGAGGGGCCCTACGAGCAGTACTTC.

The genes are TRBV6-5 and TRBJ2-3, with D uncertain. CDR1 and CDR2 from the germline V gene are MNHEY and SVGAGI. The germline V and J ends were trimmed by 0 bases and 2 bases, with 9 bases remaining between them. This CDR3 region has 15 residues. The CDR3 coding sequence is TGTGCCAGCAGTTACTCGAAGTACTCCACAGATACGCAGTATTTT. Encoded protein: CASSYSKYSTDTQYF.

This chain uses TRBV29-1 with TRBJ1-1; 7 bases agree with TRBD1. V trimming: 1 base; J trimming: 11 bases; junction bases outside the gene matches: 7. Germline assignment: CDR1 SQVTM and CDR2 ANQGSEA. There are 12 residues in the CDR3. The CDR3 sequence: CSVEVPGGFAFF. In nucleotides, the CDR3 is TGCAGCGTTGAAGTTCCAGGGGGGTTCGCTTTCTTT.

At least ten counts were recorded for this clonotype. DNA for the CDR3: TGCGCCAGCAGCTTGTGGGCGGGATTGAACACTGAAGCTTTCTTT. Protein product: CASSLWAGLNTEAFF. The chain combines TRBV5-1 with TRBJ1-1; D uncertain. Germline V gene data show CDR1 as SGHRS and CDR2 as YFSETQ. The germline V and J ends were trimmed by 1 base and 0 bases, with 10 bases remaining between them. The CDR3 totals 15 residues.

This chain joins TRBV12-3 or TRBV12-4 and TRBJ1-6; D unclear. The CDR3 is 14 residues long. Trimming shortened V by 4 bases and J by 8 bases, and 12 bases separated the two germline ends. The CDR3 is CASSSRYGDSPLHF. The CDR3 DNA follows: TGTGCCAGCAGTTCACGGTATGGTGATTCACCCCTCCACTTT.

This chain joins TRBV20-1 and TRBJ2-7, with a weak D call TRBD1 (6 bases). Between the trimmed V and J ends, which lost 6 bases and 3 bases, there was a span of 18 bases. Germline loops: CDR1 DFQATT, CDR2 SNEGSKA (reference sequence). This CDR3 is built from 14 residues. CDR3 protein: CSATSGQMNYEQYF. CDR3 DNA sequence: TGCAGTGCCACCTCCGGACAGATGAACTACGAGCAGTACTTC.

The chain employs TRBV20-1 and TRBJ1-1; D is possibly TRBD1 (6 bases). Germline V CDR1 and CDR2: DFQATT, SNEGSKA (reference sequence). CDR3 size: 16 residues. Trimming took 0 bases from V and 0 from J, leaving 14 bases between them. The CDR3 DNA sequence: TGCAGTGCTAGAGATCAACGAGGGGGTATGAACACTGAAGCTTTCTTT. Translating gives CSARDQRGGMNTEAFF.

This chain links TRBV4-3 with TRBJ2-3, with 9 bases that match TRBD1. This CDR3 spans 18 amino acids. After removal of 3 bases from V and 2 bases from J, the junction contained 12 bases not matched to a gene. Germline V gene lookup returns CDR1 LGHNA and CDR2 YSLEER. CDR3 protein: CASSQETRTGASTDTQYF. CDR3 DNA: TGCGCCAGCAGCCAGGAGACGCGGACAGGGGCCTCCACAGATACGCAGTATTTT.